These 20 T cell receptor beta chains were all obtained from the same sample, sequenced in a study of blood T cell repertoires in COVID-19. Profiling relied on immunoSEQ multiplex PCR, and the TCRdb table lists in-frame clones only, not all of them. The data show about 320,000 clones, with 85% seen just once and 1.5% to 2% held by the top ten. The material sequenced was PBMCs or T cells enriched from blood (not recorded which). The receptors were sampled from a woman in her twenties or thirties who had been exposed to COVID-19.

Concerning this clone: The same CDR3 also results from other DNA sequences found in this sample. The chain uses TRBV6-5 and TRBJ2-2; D is unclear. Between the trimmed V and J ends, which lost 0 bases and 7 bases, there was a span of 6 bases. The CDR3 is 13 amino acids. Germline V gives CDR1 MNHEY, CDR2 SVGAGI. The CDR3 is CASSYSWSGELFF. In nucleotides, the CDR3 is TGTGCCAGCAGTTACTCGTGGAGCGGGGAGCTGTTTTTT.

Note on this clone: This specimen includes other DNA sequences encoding the same CDR3. The chain employs TRBV28 and TRBJ1-5; D uncertain. V gave up 2 bases and J gave up 6 bases, with 8 bases separating them. From germline, CDR1 is MDHEN and CDR2 SYDVKM. The CDR3 spans 13 residues. The CDR3: CASSLTGGQPQHF. The CDR3 nucleotides read TGTGCCAGCAGTTTAACGGGTGGTCAGCCCCAGCATTTT. Using reference TRBV28 and TRBJ1-5 for the parts outside the CDR3, the full variable domain is DVKVTQSSRYLVKRTGEKVFLECVQDMDHENMFWYRQDPGLGLRLIYFSYDVKMKEKGDIPEGYSVSREKKERFSLILESASTNQTSMYLCASSLTGGQPQHFGDGTRLSIL.

The V gene is TRBV2, the J gene TRBJ2-7; no definite D call. The germline gives CDR1 SNHLY, CDR2 FYNNEI. The CDR3 is 14 amino acids. V was clipped by 7 bases and J by 0 bases, with 13 bases between them. DNA of the CDR3: TGTGCCAGCATTGGGCTGCCCCCCTCCTACGAGCAGTACTTC. Translating gives CASIGLPPSYEQYF.

The rearrangement uses TRBV5-6 and TRBJ2-3; 8 nucleotides line up with TRBD1. Losses at the gene ends were 4 bases for V and 2 bases for J; bases not matched to a gene: 6. Germline lookup yields CDR1 SGHDT and CDR2 YYEEEE. CDR3 length equals 15 residues. CDR3 in DNA: TGTGCCAGCAGCCCGCCGGGACAGGACACAGATACGCAGTATTTT. Translating gives CASSPPGQDTDTQYF.

The CDR3 here is CASSLPSGAASLSYNEQFF. The CDR3 DNA is TGCGCCAGCAGCTTGCCTAGCGGAGCCGCTTCCCTTTCCTACAATGAGCAGTTCTTC. This chain connects TRBV5-1 to TRBJ2-1; 7 bases fit TRBD2. The germline gives CDR1 SGHRS, CDR2 YFSETQ. With 1 base clipped from V and 1 base from J, the junction kept 14 bases outside the gene matches. CDR3 size: 19 residues.

This chain joins TRBV18 and TRBJ1-1, with D tentatively TRBD1 (5 bases). Trimming removed 3 bases at V and 2 bases at J, with 19 bases between. Per germline, CDR1 KGHSH and CDR2 LQKENI. The CDR3 has 17 amino acids. The DNA for the CDR3 is TGTGCCAGCTCACCTTCCCAAGCACAGACAGTTAACACTGAAGCTTTCTTT. It codes for CASSPSQAQTVNTEAFF. The full variable domain, rest sourced from reference TRBV18 and TRBJ1-1, is NAGVMQNPRHLVRRRGQEARLRCSPMKGHSHVYWYRQLPEEGLKFMVYLQKENIIDESGMPKERFSAEFPKEGPSILRIQQVVRGDSAAYFCASSPSQAQTVNTEAFFGQGTRLTVV.

V gene TRBV3-1 (or the pseudogene TRBV3-2) combines with J gene TRBJ1-5; D is possibly TRBD1 (5 bases). The germline V and J ends were trimmed by 4 bases and 3 bases, with 19 bases remaining between them. This CDR3 has 17 residues. Germline loops: CDR1 LGHDT, CDR2 YNNKEL (reference sequence). The CDR3 DNA sequence: TGTGCCAGCAGCCGAGGTCTCGGAGGGGCCAACAATCAGCCCCAGCATTTT. It is translated as CASSRGLGGANNQPQHF.

V gene TRBV5-5 combines with J gene TRBJ1-3; no clear D. V lost 2 bases and J lost 7, with 13 bases in between. The CDR3 length is 14 residues. Germline CDR1 is SGHKS and CDR2 is YYEKEE (reference sequence). CDR3 protein: CASSFTQSANTIYF. For the CDR3, the DNA is TGTGCCAGCAGCTTCACACAGTCGGCGAACACCATATATTTT.

The chain joins TRBV4-2 to TRBJ1-2; TRBD1 matches 7 bases. The junction had 15 bases not matched to a gene; V was cut back by 4 bases and J by 4 bases. The CDR3 runs to 17 residues. Germline-derived CDR1 and CDR2 are LGHNA and YNFKEQ. The CDR3 sequence: CASSPFFGTDGIYGYTF. The CDR3 coding sequence is TGTGCCAGCAGCCCGTTTTTCGGGACAGATGGAATCTATGGCTACACCTTC.

The chain couples TRBV10-3 to TRBJ2-3; D is possibly TRBD2 (6 bases). This CDR3 spans 14 amino acids. Germline lookup yields CDR1 ENHRY and CDR2 SYGVKD. Between the trimmed V and J ends, which lost 6 bases and 6 bases, there was a span of 16 bases. The chain's CDR3 is CAIRGTGEPDTQYF. DNA for the CDR3: TGTGCCATCAGAGGGACTGGGGAGCCTGATACGCAGTATTTT.

V usage is TRBV3-1 (or the pseudogene TRBV3-2) and J usage is TRBJ1-6; 7 bases fit TRBD1. V lost 4 bases, J lost 7 bases, and 7 bases stayed unmatched. The CDR3 has 15 residues. Per the germline V gene, CDR1 is LGHDT and CDR2 is YNNKEL (reference sequence). CDR3 sequence: CASSLQTGTNSPLHF. CDR3 nucleotides: TGTGCCAGCAGCCTCCAGACAGGGACCAATTCACCCCTCCACTTT.

DNA for the CDR3: TGTGCCAGCAGCCCCCAGGGAGCGGGAGGCTACGAGCAGTACTTC. This codes for CASSPQGAGGYEQYF. The V and J genes are TRBV9 and TRBJ2-7, with 9 nucleotides matching TRBD2. This CDR3 is 15 amino acids long. The germline CDR1 and CDR2 sequences are SGDLS and YYNGEE. J gave up 3 bases and V 4 bases, and 8 bases lay outside the gene matches.

The gene calls are TRBV4-1 and TRBJ1-2; 8 positions agree with TRBD1. Unmatched junction bases numbered 7, after V lost 0 bases and J lost 4 bases. CDR1 is MGHRA and CDR2 is YSYEKL in the germline V gene. The CDR3 is 16 amino acids. This CDR3 reads CASSQDSGGRSYGYTF. The CDR3 bases are TGCGCCAGCAGCCAAGACTCAGGGGGCCGGAGCTATGGCTACACCTTC.

This clone was observed a single time. The gene calls are TRBV13 and TRBJ2-3, with 10 bases aligning to TRBD2. V dropped 5 bases and J dropped 0; count of bases not matched to a gene: 8. The CDR3 is 17 residues long. The germline V gene encodes CDR1 PRHDT and CDR2 FYEKMQ (reference sequence). The CDR3 sequence is CASSLSASGGSTDTQYF. CDR3 sequence (DNA): TGTGCCAGCAGCCTCAGCGCTAGCGGGGGAAGCACAGATACGCAGTATTTT.

V gene TRBV11-2 combines with J gene TRBJ2-2; TRBD2 matches 9 bases. The trim removed 2 bases at V and 4 bases at J, leaving 5 bases unmatched. Germline-derived CDR1 and CDR2 are SGHAT and FQNNGV. This CDR3 is built from 16 residues. This CDR3 is CASSLLGTSTTGELFF. CDR3 nucleotide sequence: TGTGCCAGCAGCTTACTTGGGACTAGCACCACCGGGGAGCTGTTTTTT.

CDR3 in DNA: TGTGCCAGCAGCCCCTGGGACAGGGCAGATACGCAGTATTTT. Translating gives CASSPWDRADTQYF. The rearrangement links TRBV7-9 to TRBJ2-3; TRBD1 aligns across 9 bases. Per germline, CDR1 SEHNR and CDR2 FQNEAQ (reference sequence). After removal of 5 bases from V and 4 bases from J, the junction contained 4 bases not matched to a gene. CDR3 length equals 14 residues.

The V gene is TRBV28, the J gene TRBJ2-7, with D maybe TRBD1 (5 bases). Between the trimmed V and J ends, which lost 5 bases and 4 bases, there was a span of 15 bases. The germline V gene encodes CDR1 MDHEN and CDR2 SYDVKM. The CDR3 spans 14 residues. The CDR3 DNA reads TGTGCCAGCAGTCTGCGCCCCTACAGGTACGAGCAGTACTTC. It is translated as CASSLRPYRYEQYF.

Note on this clone: Different DNA sequences within this sample yield the same CDR3. The chain is built from TRBV5-1 and TRBJ2-7, with D possibly being TRBD1 (6 bases). Germline V gene data show CDR1 as SGHRS and CDR2 as YFSETQ. The CDR3 loop spans 14 amino acids. V lost 0 bases to trimming and J lost 3 bases, with 10 bases between them. CDR3 DNA: TGCGCCAGCAGCTTGGTGGGGGCCGACTACGAGCAGTACTTC. It yields the protein CASSLVGADYEQYF.

V is TRBV2 and J is TRBJ2-3, with TRBD2 matching 8 bases. Germline CDR1 is SNHLY and CDR2 is FYNNEI. V shed 5 bases and J 2 bases; nucleotides not matched to a gene: 3. There are 14 residues in the CDR3. The DNA of the CDR3 is TGTGCCAGCAGTCGGGGGGGACCCACAGATACGCAGTATTTT. The encoded protein is CASSRGGPTDTQYF.

The V call is TRBV13, the J call TRBJ2-1; TRBD1 is a possible D gene (5 bases). The CDR3 runs to 11 residues. V dropped 5 bases and J dropped 10 bases, with 9 bases sitting between them. In germline, CDR1 is PRHDT, CDR2 FYEKMQ (reference sequence). The CDR3 loop is CASSLNREQFF. CDR3 nucleotides: TGTGCCAGCAGCCTCAACAGGGAGCAGTTCTTC.